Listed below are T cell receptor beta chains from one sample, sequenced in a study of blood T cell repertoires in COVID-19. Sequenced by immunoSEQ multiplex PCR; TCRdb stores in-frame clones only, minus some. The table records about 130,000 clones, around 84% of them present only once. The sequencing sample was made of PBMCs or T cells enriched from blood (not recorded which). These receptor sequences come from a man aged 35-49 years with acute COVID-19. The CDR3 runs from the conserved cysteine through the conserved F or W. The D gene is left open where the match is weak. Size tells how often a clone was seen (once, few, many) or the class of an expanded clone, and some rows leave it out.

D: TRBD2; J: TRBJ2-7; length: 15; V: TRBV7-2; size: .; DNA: TGTGCCAGCAGCCATTCCGACTGGGGGGGGGACGAGCAGTACTTC; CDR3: CASSHSDWGGDEQYF
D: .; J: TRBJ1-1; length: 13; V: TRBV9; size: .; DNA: TGTGCCAGCAGCGCTGGGGCCAGGGTACCAGCTTTCTTT; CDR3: CASSAGARVPAFF
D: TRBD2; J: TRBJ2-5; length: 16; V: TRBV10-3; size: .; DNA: TGTGCCATCAGTGAGATTCTAGCGGTTAACCAAGAGACCCAGTACTTC; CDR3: CAISEILAVNQETQYF
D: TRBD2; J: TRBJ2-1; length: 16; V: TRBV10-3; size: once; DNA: TGTGCCATTCAAGCCGGGACTAGCGGGAGGTTAAATGAGCAGTTCTTC; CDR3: CAIQAGTSGRLNEQFF
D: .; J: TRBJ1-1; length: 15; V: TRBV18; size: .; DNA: TGTGCCAGCTCACCACCGTCACAGGGGAACACTGAAGCTTTCTTT; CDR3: CASSPPSQGNTEAFF
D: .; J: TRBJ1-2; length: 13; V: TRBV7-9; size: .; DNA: TGTGCCAGCAGCTTAGACAGGGAGGGTGGCTACACCTTC; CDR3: CASSLDREGGYTF
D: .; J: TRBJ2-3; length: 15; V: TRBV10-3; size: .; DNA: TGTGCCATCAGCCCGCCAGGGGTGGTATCGGATACGCAGTATTTT; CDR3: CAISPPGVVSDTQYF
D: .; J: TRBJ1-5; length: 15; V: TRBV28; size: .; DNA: TGTGCCGGGGTTTCAGGGGCCGGGGGCAATCAGCCCCAGCATTTT; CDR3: CAGVSGAGGNQPQHF
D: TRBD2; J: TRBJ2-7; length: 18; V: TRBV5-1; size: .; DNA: TGCGCCAGCAGCGTCCGGACTAGCGACGAGAGCCACTCCTACGAGCAGTACTTC; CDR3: CASSVRTSDESHSYEQYF
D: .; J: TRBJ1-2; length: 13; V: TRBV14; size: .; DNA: TGTGCCAGCAGCCGAGAGACGGCGGGGGGCTACACCTTC; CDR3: CASSRETAGGYTF
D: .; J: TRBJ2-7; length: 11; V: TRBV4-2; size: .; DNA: TGTGCCAGCAGCCAACACTACGAGCAGTACTTC; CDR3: CASSQHYEQYF
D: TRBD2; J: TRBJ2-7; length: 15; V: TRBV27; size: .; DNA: TGTGCCAGCAGCTTGAGGCTAGCGGGGGACTACGAGCAGTACTTC; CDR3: CASSLRLAGDYEQYF
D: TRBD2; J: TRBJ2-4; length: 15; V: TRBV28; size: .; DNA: TGTGCCAGCAGTTTATCGGTCGCGGGAGCGAACATTCAGTACTTC; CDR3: CASSLSVAGANIQYF
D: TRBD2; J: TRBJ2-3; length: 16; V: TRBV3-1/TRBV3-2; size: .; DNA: TGTGCCAGCAGCCCTTCCGGACTAGCGGTCACAGATACGCAGTATTTT; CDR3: CASSPSGLAVTDTQYF
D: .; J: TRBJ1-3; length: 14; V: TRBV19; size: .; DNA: TGTGCCAGTAGTATAGACAGCTCTGGAAACACCATATATTTT; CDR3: CASSIDSSGNTIYF
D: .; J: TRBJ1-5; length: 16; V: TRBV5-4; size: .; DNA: TGTGCCAGCAGTACATGGGCCGCGGGGAGCAATCAGCCCCAGCATTTT; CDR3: CASSTWAAGSNQPQHF
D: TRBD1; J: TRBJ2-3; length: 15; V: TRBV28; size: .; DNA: TGTGCCAGCAGTTCCGGACAGGGCAGCACAGATACGCAGTATTTT; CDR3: CASSSGQGSTDTQYF
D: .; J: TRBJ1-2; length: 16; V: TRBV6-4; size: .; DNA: TGTGCCAGCAGGCCTCAGGGGACCTCTTCTAACTATGGCTACACCTTC; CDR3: CASRPQGTSSNYGYTF
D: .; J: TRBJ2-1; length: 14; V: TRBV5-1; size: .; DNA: TGCGCCAGCAACCCCTCCGGGACTTACAATGAGCAGTTCTTC; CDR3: CASNPSGTYNEQFF
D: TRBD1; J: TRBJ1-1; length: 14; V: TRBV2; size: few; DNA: TGTGCCAGCAGCCGCGGACAGGTAAACACTGAAGCTTTCTTT; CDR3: CASSRGQVNTEAFF
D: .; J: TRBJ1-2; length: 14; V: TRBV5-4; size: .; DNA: TGTGCCAGCAGCTTGGAAGACAGTTTCTATGGCTACACCTTC; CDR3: CASSLEDSFYGYTF
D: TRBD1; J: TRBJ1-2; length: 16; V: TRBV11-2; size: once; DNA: TGTGCCAGCAGCTTAGATAGCGGGACAGGGCGCTATGGCTACACCTTC; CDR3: CASSLDSGTGRYGYTF
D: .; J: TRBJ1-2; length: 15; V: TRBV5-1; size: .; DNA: TGCGCCAGCAGCTTGGTTCCAGGGGATAACTATGGCTACACCTTC; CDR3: CASSLVPGDNYGYTF
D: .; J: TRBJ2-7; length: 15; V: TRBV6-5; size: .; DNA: TGTGCCAGCAGTTACTCGTTACAGGGTGCCTACGAGCAGTACTTC; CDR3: CASSYSLQGAYEQYF
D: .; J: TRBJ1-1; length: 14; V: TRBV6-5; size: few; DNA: TGTGCCAGCATGATTAACGCGGTGAACACTGAAGCTTTCTTT; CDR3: CASMINAVNTEAFF
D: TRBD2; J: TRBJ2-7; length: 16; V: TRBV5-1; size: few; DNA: TGCGCCAGCAGCCCACGGACTAGCGGGACCTTCTACGAGCAGTACTTC; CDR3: CASSPRTSGTFYEQYF
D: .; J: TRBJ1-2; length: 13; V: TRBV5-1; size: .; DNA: TGCGCCAGCAGCTCCGCAGGGAACTATGGCTACACCTTC; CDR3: CASSSAGNYGYTF
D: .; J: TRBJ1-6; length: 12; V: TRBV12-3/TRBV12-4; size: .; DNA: TGTGCCAGCAGACCAGGGGATTCACCCCTCCACTTT; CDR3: CASRPGDSPLHF
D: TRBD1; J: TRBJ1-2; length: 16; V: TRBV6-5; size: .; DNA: TGTGCCAGCAGTTACTCTGTAGGGGGCGCAACCTATGGCTACACCTTC; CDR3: CASSYSVGGATYGYTF
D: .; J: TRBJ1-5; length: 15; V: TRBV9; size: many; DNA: TGTGCCAGCAGCGCCAGTGGTAATAGCAATCAGCCCCAGCATTTT; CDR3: CASSASGNSNQPQHF
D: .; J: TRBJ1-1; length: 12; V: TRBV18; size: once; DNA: TGTGCCAGCTCACCCCTCAGCACTGAAGCTTTCTTT; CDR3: CASSPLSTEAFF
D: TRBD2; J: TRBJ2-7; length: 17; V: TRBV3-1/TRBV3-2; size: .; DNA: TGTGCCAGCAGCCAAGTACTAGCGGGAGGGCCAATCCACGAGCAGTACTTC; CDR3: CASSQVLAGGPIHEQYF
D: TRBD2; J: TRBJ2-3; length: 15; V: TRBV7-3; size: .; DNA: TGTGCCAGCAGCTCCATAGCGGGAGCAGGAGATACGCAGTATTTT; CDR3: CASSSIAGAGDTQYF
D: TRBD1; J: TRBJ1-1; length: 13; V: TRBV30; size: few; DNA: TGTGCCTGGAGTTCTCAGGGGGACACTGAAGCTTTCTTT; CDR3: CAWSSQGDTEAFF
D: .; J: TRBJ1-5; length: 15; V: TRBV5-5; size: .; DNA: TGTGCCAGCAGCTTTGGAACAGGTCGAAATCAGCCCCAGCATTTT; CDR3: CASSFGTGRNQPQHF
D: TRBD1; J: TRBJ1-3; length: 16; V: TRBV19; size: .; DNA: TGTGCCAGTAGTTCGGACAGGATGCGCTCTGGAAACACCATATATTTT; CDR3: CASSSDRMRSGNTIYF
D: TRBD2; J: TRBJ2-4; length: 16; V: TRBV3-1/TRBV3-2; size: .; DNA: TGTGCCAGCAGCCAAGAGATAGCGGGGGGCCAGGACATTCAGTACTTC; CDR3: CASSQEIAGGQDIQYF
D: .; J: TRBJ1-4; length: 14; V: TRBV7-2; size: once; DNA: TGTGCCAGCGGACACAGTGCAACTAATGAAAAACTGTTTTTT; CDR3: CASGHSATNEKLFF
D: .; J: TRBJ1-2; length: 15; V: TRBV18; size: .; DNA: TGTGCCAGCTCACGAGCGGGGGGCAGGGCGGATGGCTACACCTTC; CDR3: CASSRAGGRADGYTF
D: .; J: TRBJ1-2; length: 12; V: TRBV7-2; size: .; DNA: TGTGCCAGCAGCCCGCTAGGTCAAGGCTACACCTTC; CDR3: CASSPLGQGYTF
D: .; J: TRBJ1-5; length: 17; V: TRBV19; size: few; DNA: TGTGCCAGTAGTACAAACAGCCAGGGGTCTAGCAATCAGCCCCAGCATTTT; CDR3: CASSTNSQGSSNQPQHF
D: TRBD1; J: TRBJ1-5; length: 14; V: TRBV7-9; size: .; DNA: TGTGCCAGCAGCACGGGACAGAATAATCAGCCCCAGCATTTT; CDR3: CASSTGQNNQPQHF
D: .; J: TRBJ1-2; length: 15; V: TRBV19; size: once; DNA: TGTGCCAGTACCAAGAGAGTAGGAGGGAACTATGGCTACACCTTC; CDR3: CASTKRVGGNYGYTF
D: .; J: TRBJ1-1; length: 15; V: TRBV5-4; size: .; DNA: TGTGCCAGCAGCTTGGGAGGGAGGGAGGATTCTGAAGCTTTCTTT; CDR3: CASSLGGREDSEAFF
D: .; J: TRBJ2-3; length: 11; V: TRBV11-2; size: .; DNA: TGTGCCAGCACCCAAAAAGCTCCGCAGTATTTT; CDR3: CASTQKAPQYF
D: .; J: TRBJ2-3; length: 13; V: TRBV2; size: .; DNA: TGTGCCAGCCAGGGGGGATTCACGAATACGCAGTATTTT; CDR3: CASQGGFTNTQYF
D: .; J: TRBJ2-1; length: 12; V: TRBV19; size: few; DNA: TGTGCCAGTAGTAGGGGGCAGAATGAGCAGTTCTTC; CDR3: CASSRGQNEQFF
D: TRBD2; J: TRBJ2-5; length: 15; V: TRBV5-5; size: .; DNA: TGTGCCAGCAGCTTGGGACTAGCGGGACAAGAGACCCAGTACTTC; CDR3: CASSLGLAGQETQYF